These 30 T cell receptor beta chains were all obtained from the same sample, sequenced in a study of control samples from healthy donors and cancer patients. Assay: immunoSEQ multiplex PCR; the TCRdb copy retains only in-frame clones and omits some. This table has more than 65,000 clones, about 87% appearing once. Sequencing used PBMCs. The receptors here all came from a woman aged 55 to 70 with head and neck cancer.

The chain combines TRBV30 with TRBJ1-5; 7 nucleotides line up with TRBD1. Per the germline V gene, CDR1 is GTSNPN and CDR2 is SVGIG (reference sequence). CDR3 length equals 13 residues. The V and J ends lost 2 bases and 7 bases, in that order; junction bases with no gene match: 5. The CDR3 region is CAWSLDRDQPQHF. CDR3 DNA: TGTGCCTGGAGTCTTGACAGGGACCAGCCCCAGCATTTT.

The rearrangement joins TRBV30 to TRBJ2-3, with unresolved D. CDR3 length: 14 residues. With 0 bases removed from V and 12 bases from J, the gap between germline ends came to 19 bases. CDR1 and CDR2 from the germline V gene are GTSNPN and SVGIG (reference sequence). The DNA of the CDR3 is TGTGCCTGGAGTGTACTAAAAACGGACCAAATCCAGTATTTT. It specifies CAWSVLKTDQIQYF.

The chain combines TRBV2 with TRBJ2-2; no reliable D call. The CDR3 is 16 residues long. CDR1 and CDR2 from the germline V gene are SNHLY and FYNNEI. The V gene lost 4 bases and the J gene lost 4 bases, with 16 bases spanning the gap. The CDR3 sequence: CASSVGRTLGTGELFF. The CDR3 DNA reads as TGTGCCAGCAGTGTAGGACGGACCCTGGGCACCGGGGAGCTGTTTTTT.

CDR3 coding DNA: TGTGCCAGCACCCGGCAGGGGGGCTACAATGAGCAGTTCTTC. Its protein is CASTRQGGYNEQFF. The rearrangement joins TRBV27 to TRBJ2-1; tentatively, D is TRBD1 (7 bases). There are 14 residues in the CDR3. Trimming left V 7 bases short and J 3 bases short, with 13 bases between. Germline values: CDR1 MNHEY, CDR2 SMNVEV (reference sequence).

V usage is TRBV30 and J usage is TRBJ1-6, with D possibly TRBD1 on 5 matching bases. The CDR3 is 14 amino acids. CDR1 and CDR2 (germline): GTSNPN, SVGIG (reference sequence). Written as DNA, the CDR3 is TGTGCGGCGGAGGGGCCAGCCTCCAATTCACCCCTCCACTTT. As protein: CAAEGPASNSPLHF.

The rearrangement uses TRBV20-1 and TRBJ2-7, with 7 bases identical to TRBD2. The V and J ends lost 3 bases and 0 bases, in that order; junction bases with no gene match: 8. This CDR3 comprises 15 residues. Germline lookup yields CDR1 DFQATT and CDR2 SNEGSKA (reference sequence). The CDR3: CSASLPRGSSYEQYF. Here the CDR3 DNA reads TGCAGTGCTAGTCTCCCGCGGGGGAGCTCCTACGAGCAGTACTTC.

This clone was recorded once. This CDR3 reads CASSKESANEQFF. CDR3 bases: TGTGCCAGCAGCAAGGAATCAGCGAATGAGCAGTTCTTC. The chain recombines TRBV21-1 with TRBJ2-1; the table's D call of TRBD2 was not tested on the DNA. TRBV21-1 is an annotated pseudogene. The CDR3 has 13 amino acids.

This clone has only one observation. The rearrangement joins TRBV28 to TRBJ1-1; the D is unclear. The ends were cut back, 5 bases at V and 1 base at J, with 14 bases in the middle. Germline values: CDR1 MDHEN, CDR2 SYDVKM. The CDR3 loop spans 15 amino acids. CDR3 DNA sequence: TGTGCCAGCAGTGTACCCTCCCCTGGGAACACTGAAGCTTTCTTT. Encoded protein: CASSVPSPGNTEAFF.

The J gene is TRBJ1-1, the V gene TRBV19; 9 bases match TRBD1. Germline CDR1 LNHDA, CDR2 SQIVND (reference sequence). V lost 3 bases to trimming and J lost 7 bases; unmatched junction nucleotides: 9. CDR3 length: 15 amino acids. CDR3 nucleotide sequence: TGTGCCAGTAGTATCGCGGACAGGGGACGGGTTGAAGCTTTCTTT. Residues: CASSIADRGRVEAFF. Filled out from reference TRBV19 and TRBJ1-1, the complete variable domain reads DGGITQSPKYLFRKEGQNVTLSCEQNLNHDAMYWYRQDPGQGLRLIYYSQIVNDFQKGDIAEGYSVSREKKESFPLTVTSAQKNPTAFYLCASSIADRGRVEAFFGQGTRLTVV.

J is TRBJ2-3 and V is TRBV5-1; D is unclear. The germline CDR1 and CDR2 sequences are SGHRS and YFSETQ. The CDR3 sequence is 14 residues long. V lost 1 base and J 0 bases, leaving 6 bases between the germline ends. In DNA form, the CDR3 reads TGCGCCAGCAGCTTGTCCGGCAGCACAGATACGCAGTATTTT. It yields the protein CASSLSGSTDTQYF.

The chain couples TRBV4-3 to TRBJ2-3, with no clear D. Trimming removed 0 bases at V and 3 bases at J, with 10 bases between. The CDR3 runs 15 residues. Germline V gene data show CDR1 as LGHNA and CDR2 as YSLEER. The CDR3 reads CASSQDQRVTDTQYF. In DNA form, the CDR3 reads TGCGCCAGCAGCCAAGATCAAAGGGTAACAGATACGCAGTATTTT.

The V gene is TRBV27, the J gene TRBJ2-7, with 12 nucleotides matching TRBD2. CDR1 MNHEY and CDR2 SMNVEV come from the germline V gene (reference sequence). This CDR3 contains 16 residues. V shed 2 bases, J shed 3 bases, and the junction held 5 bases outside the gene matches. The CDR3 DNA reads TGTGCCAGCAGTTTACAGCTAGCGGGAGGGCTCTACGAGCAGTACTTC. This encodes CASSLQLAGGLYEQYF.

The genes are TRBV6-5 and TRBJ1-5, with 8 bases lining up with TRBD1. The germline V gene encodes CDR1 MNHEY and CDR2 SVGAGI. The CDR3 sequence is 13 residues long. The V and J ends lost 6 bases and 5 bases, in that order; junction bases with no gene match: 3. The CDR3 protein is CASSPGGDQPQHF. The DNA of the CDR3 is TGTGCCAGCAGCCCAGGGGGCGATCAGCCCCAGCATTTT.

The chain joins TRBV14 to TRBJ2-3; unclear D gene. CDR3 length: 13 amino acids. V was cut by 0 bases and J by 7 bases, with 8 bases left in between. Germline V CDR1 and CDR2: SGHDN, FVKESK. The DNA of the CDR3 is TGTGCCAGCAGCCAAGAGAGACTTAATACGCAGTATTTT. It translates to CASSQERLNTQYF.

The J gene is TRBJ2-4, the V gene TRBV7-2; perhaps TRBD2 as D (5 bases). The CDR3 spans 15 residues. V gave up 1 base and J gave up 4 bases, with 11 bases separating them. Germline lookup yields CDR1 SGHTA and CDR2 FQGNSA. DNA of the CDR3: TGTGCCAGCAGCTTAGGGGCAGGAGGAAAAAACATTCAGTACTTC. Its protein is CASSLGAGGKNIQYF. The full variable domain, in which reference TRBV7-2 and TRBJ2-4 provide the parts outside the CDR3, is GAGVSQSPSNKVTEKGKDVELRCDPISGHTALYWYRQSLGQGLEFLIYFQGNSAPDKSGLPSDRFSAERTGGSVSTLTIQRTQQEDSAVYLCASSLGAGGKNIQYFGAGTRLSVL.

CDR3 protein: CASSLGSSYGYTF. For the CDR3, the DNA is TGTGCCAGCAGCTTAGGTAGCTCCTATGGCTACACCTTC. J is TRBJ1-2 and V is TRBV7-9, with D unclear. The germline V gene encodes CDR1 SEHNR and CDR2 FQNEAQ (reference sequence). Trimming took 1 base from V and 4 from J, leaving 7 bases between them. The CDR3 is 13 amino acids.

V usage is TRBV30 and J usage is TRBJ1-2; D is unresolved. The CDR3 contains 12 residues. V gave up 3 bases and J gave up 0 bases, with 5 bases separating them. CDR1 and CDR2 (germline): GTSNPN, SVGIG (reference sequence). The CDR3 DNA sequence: TGTGCCTGGAGCACAGCTAACTATGGCTACACCTTC. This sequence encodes CAWSTANYGYTF.

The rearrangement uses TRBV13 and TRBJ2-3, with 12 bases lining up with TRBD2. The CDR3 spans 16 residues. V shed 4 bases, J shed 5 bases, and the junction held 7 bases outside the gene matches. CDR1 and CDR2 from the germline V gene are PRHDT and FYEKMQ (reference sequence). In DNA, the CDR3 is TGTGCCAGCAGCTCGAAGGCTAGCGGGAGGGGAGATACGCAGTATTTT. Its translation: CASSSKASGRGDTQYF.

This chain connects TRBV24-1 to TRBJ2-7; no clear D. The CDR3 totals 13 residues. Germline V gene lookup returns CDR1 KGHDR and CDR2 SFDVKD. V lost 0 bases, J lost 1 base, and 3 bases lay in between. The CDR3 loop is CATSDLSSYEQYF. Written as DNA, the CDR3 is TGTGCCACCAGTGATTTGTCGTCCTACGAGCAGTACTTC.

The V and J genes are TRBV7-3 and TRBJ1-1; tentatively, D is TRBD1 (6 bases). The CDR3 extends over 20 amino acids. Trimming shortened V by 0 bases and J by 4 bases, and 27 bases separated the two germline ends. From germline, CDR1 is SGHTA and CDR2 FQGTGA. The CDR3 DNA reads TGTGCCAGCAGCTTAACCTCCCCGCGCAGGGGCCTCAGGATGGGCACTGAAGCTTTCTTT. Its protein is CASSLTSPRRGLRMGTEAFF.

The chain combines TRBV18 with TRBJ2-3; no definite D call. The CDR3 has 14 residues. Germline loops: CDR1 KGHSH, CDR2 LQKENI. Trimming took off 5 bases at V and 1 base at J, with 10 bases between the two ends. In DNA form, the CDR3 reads TGTGCCAGCTCATCCGCCACCGGCACAGATACGCAGTATTTT. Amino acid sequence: CASSSATGTDTQYF.

CDR3 sequence (DNA): TGTGCCAGTAGTGTAGGACTAGCGGGAGATTCCAATGAGCAGTTCTTC. Amino acid sequence: CASSVGLAGDSNEQFF. J is TRBJ2-1 and V is TRBV19; 13 bases are shared with TRBD2. The CDR3 spans 16 residues. Looked up from germline, CDR1 is LNHDA and CDR2 is SQIVND (reference sequence). Trimming removed 5 bases from V and 6 bases from J; junction bases left unmatched: 7.

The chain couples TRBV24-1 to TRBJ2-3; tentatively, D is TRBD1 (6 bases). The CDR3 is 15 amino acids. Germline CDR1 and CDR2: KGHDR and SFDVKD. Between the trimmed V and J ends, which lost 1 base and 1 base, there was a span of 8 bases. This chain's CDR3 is CATSDFAGGTDTQYF. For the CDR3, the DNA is TGTGCCACCAGTGATTTCGCAGGGGGCACAGATACGCAGTATTTT.

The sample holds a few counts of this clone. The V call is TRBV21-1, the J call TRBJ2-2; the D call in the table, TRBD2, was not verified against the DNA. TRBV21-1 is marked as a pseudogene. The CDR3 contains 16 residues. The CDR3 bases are TGTGCCAGCAGCACCCGACTAGCGGAGGGTACCGGGGAGCTGTTTTTT. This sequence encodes CASSTRLAEGTGELFF.

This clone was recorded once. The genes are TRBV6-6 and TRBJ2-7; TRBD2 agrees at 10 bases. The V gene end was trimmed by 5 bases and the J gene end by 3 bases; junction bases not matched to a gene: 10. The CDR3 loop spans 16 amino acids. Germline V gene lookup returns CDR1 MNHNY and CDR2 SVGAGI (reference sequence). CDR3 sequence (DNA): TGTGCCAGCAGTCGAGGAGGACTAGCGGTTCTCTACGAGCAGTACTTC. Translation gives CASSRGGLAVLYEQYF.

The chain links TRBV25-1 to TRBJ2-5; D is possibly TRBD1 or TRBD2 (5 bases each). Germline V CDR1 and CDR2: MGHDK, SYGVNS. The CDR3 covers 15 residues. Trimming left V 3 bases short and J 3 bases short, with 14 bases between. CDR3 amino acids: CASSDPGTEKETQYF. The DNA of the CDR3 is TGTGCCAGCAGTGATCCCGGGACGGAAAAAGAGACCCAGTACTTC.

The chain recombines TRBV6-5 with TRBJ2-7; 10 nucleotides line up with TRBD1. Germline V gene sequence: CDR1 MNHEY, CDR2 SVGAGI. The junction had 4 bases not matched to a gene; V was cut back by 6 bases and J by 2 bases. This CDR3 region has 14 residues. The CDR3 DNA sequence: TGTGCCAGCAGAACCGGGACAGGGGCCTACGAGCAGTACTTC. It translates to CASRTGTGAYEQYF.

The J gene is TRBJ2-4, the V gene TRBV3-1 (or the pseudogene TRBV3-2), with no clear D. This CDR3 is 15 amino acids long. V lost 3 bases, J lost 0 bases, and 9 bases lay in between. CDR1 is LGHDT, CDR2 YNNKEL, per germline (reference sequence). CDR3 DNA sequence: TGTGCCAGCAGCCAGGGGTCCCTAGCCAAAAACATTCAGTACTTC. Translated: CASSQGSLAKNIQYF.

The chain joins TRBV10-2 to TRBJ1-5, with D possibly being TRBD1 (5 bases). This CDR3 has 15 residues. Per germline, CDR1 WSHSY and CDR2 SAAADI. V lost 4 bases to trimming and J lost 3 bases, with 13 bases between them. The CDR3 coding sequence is TGCGCCAGCAGTGTCACAGGACTCTCCAATCAGCCCCAGCATTTT. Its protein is CASSVTGLSNQPQHF.

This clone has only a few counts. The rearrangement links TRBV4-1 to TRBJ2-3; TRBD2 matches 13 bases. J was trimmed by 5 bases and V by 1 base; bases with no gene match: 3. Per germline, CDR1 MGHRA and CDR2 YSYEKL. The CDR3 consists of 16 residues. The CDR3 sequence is CASSQGLAGGIDTQYF. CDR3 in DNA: TGCGCCAGCAGCCAAGGACTAGCGGGAGGTATAGATACGCAGTATTTT.